This TCR beta chain comes out of a study of memory CD8 T cells in hepatitis C reinfection. The wider study: HCV reinfection: RNA-positive following two negative tests at least 60 days apart. Late/post reinfection sampling occurred 12 to 24 weeks after detected reinfection.

Time point specified: late/post reinfection, 12 to 24 weeks after detection. Sorted cells were sequenced directly ex vivo without any in vitro expansion. Donors came from people who inject drugs enrolled in HEPCO, Canada. Total naive CD8 T cells were sorted as viable CD3+ CD8+ CD45RO- cells from two donors. The table came from immunoSEQ multiplex PCR; TCRdb's copy has only in-frame clones and leaves some out. The sample shows 45,000 to 50,000 clones, nearly 90% of them seen only once. Sequencing was performed on naive CD8+ T cells sorted from blood. This receptor was obtained from a man between 18 and 29 years old with hepatitis C virus infection.

DNA for the CDR3: TGTGCCAGCAGCCCCGGTAGTACTGAAGCTTTCTTT. Residues: CASSPGSTEAFF. The chain is built from TRBV7-9 and TRBJ1-1; unclear D gene. The V and J ends lost 5 bases and 5 bases respectively, with 9 bases between them. The CDR3 runs to 12 residues. Germline assignment: CDR1 SEHNR and CDR2 FQNEAQ (reference sequence).